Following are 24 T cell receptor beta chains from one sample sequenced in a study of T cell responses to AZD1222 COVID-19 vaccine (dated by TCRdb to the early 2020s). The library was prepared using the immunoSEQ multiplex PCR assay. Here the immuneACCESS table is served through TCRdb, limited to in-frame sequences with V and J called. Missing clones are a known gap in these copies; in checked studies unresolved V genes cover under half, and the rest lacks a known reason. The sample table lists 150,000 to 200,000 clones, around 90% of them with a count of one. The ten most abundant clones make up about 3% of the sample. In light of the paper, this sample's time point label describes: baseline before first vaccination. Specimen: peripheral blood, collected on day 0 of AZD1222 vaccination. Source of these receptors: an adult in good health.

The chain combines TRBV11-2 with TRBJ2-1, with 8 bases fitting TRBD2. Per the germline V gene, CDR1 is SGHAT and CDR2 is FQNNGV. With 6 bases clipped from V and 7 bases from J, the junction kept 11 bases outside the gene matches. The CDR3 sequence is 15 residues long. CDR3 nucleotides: TGTGCCAGCAGACCCCTTAGCGGGAAGGGGAATGAGCAGTTCTTC. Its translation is CASRPLSGKGNEQFF.

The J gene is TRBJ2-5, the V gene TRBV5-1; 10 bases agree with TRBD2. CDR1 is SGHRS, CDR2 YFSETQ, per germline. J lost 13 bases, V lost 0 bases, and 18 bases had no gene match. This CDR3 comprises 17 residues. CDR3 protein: CASSLGPAQLTSGVLYF. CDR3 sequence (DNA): TGCGCCAGCAGCTTGGGGCCGGCCCAATTAACTAGCGGGGTTCTGTACTTC.

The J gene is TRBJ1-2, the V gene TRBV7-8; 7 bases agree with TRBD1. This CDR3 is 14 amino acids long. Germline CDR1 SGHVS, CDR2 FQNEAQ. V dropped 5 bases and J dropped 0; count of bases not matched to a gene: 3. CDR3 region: CASSAGTANYGYTF. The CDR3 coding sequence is TGTGCCAGCAGCGCCGGGACAGCTAACTATGGCTACACCTTC.

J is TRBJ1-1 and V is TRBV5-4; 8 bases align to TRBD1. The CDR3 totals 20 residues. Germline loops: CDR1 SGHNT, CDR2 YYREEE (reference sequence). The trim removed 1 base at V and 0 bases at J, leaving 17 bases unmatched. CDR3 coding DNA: TGTGCCAGCAGCTTGAATCCCTCTCACAGGGGGTCTATTTTGAACACTGAAGCTTTCTTT. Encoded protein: CASSLNPSHRGSILNTEAFF.

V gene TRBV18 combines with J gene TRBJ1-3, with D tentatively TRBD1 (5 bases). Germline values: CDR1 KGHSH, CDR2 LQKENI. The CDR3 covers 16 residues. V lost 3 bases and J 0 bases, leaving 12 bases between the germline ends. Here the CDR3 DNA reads TGTGCCAGCTCACCCCAGACAGAGAGCTCTGGAAACACCATATATTTT. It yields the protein CASSPQTESSGNTIYF.

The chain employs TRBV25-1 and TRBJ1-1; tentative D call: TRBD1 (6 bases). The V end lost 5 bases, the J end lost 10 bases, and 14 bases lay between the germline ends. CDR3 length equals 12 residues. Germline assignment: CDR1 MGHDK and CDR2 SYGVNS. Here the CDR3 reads CASSLGAEGAFF. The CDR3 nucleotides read TGTGCCAGCAGTCTGGGGGCCGAGGGAGCTTTCTTT.

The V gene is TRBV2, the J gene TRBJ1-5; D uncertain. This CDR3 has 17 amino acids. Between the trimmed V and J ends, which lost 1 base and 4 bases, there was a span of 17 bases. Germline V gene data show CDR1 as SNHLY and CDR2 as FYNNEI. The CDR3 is CASSEGGWSRENQPQHF. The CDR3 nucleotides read TGTGCCAGCAGTGAAGGAGGGTGGAGCCGAGAAAATCAGCCCCAGCATTTT.

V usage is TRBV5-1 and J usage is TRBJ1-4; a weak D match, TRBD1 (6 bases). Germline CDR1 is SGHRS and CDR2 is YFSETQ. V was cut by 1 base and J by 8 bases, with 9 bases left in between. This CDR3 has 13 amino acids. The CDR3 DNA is TGCGCCAGCAGCTTGCAGGGGTACGAAAAACTGTTTTTT. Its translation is CASSLQGYEKLFF.

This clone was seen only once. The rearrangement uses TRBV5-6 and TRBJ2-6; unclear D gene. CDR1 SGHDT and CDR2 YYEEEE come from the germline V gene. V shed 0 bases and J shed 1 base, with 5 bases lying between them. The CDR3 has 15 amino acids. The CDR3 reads CASSLAVSGANVLTF. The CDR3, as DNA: TGTGCCAGCAGCTTGGCCGTATCTGGGGCCAACGTCCTGACTTTC.

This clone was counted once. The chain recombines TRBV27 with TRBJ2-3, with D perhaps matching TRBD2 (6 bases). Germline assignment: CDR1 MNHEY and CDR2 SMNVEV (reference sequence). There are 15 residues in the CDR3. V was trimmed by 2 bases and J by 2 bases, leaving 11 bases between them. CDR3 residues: CASSLISGSTDTQYF. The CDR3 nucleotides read TGTGCCAGCAGTTTAATTAGCGGATCCACAGATACGCAGTATTTT.

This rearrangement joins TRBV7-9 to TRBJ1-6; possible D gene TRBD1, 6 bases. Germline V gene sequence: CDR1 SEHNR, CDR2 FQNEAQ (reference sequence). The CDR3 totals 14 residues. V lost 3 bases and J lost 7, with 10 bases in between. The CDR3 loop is CASSFRQANSPLHF. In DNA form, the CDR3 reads TGTGCCAGCAGCTTTCGACAGGCAAATTCACCCCTCCACTTT.

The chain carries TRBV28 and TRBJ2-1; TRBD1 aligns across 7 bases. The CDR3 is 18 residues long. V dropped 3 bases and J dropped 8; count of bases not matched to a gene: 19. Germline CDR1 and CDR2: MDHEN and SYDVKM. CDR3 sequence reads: CASSLKTGVEYNSDEQFF. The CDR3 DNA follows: TGTGCCAGCAGTTTGAAAACAGGGGTGGAGTATAATTCGGATGAGCAGTTCTTC.

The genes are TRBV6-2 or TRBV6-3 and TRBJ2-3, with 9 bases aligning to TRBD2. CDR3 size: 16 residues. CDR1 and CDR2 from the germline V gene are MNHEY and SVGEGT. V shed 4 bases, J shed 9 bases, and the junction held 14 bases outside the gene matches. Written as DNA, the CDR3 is TGTGCCAGCAGTTCCCCAAGCGGGGGGATTTCCTTGACGCAGTATTTT. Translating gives CASSSPSGGISLTQYF.

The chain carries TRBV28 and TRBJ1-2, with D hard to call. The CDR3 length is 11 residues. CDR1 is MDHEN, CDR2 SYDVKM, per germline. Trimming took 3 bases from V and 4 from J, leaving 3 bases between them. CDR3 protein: CASSFGYGYTF. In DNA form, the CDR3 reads TGTGCCAGCAGTTTCGGCTATGGCTACACCTTC.

CDR3: CASSQGGWRTEAFF. The CDR3 nucleotides are TGTGCCAGCAGCCAGGGGGGGTGGAGGACTGAAGCTTTCTTT. The genes are TRBV14 and TRBJ1-1, with a weak D call TRBD1 (5 bases). The CDR3 has 14 residues. Germline CDR1 SGHDN, CDR2 FVKESK. V was cut by 3 bases and J by 5 bases, with 13 bases left in between.

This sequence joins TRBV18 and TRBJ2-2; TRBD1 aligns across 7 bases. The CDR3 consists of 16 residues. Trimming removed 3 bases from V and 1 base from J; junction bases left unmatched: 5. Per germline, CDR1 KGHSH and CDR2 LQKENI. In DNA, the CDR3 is TGTGCCAGCTCACCGCAACAGGGGCTGAACACCGGGGAGCTGTTTTTT. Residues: CASSPQQGLNTGELFF.

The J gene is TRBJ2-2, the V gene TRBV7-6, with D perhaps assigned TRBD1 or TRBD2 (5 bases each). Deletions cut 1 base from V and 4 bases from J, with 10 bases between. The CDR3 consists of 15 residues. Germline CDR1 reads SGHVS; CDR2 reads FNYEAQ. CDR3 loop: CASSLVPGTTGELFF. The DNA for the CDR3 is TGTGCCAGCAGCTTAGTACCAGGGACCACCGGGGAGCTGTTTTTT.

Here the CDR3 DNA reads TGTGCCAGCAGCTTAGAAGGGGGGAACTATGGCTACACCTTC. It specifies CASSLEGGNYGYTF. V gene TRBV7-9 combines with J gene TRBJ1-2, with D maybe TRBD1 (6 bases). Per germline, CDR1 SEHNR and CDR2 FQNEAQ (reference sequence). V dropped 1 base and J dropped 2 bases, with 8 bases sitting between them. The CDR3 has 14 residues.

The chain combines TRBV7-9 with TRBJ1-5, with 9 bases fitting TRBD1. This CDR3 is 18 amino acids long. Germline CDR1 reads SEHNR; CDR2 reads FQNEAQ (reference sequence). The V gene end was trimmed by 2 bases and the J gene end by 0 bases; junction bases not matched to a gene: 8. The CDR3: CASSLPPGQGNSNQPQHF. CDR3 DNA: TGTGCCAGCAGCTTACCCCCGGGACAGGGTAATAGCAATCAGCCCCAGCATTTT.

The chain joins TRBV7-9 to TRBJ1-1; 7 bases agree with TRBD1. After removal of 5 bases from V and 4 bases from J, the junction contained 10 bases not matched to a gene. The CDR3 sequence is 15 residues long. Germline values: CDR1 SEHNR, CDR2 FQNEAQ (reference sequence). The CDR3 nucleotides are TGTGCCAGCAGCCCAAATACAGGGGTGAGCACTGAAGCTTTCTTT. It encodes CASSPNTGVSTEAFF.

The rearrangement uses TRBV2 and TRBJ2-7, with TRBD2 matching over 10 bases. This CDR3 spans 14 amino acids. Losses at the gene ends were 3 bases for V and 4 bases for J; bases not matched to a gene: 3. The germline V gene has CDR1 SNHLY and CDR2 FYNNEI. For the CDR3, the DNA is TGTGCCAGCAGTGAGGAACTAGCGGGGTACGAGCAGTACTTC. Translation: CASSEELAGYEQYF.

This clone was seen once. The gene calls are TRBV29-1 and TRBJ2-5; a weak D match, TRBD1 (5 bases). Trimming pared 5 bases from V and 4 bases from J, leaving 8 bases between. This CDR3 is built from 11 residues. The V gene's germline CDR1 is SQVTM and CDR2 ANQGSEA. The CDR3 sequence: CSVRQLETQYF. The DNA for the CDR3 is TGCAGCGTTCGACAGCTAGAGACCCAGTACTTC.

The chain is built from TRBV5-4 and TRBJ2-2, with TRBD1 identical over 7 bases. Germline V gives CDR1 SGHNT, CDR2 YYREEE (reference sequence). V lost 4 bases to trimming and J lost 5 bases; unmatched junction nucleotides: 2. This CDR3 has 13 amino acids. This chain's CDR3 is CASSPQGTGELFF. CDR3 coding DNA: TGTGCCAGCAGCCCACAGGGGACCGGGGAGCTGTTTTTT.

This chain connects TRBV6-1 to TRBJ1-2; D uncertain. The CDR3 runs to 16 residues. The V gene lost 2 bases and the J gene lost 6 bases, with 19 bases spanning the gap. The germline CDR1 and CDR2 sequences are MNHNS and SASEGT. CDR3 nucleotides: TGTGCCAGCAGTGAAAACTATGCAGCCAACATCGATGGCTACACCTTC. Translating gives CASSENYAANIDGYTF.